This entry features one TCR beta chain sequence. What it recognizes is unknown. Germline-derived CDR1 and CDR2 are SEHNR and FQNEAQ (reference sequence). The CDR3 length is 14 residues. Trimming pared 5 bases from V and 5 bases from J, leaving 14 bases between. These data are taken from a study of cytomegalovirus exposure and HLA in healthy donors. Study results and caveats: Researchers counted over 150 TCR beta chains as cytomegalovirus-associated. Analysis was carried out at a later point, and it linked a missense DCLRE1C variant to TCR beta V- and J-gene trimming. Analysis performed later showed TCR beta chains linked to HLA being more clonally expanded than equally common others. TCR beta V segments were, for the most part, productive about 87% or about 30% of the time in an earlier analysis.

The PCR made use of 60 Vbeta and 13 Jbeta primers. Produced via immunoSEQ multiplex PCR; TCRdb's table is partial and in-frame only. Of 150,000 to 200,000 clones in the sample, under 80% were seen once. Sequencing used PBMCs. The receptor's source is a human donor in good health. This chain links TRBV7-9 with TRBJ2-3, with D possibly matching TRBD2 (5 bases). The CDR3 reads CASSPEVREDTQYF. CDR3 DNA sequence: TGTGCCAGCAGCCCGGAGGTGAGGGAAGATACGCAGTATTTT. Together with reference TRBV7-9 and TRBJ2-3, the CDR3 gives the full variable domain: DTGVSQNPRHKITKRGQNVTFRCDPISEHNRLYWYRQTLGQGPEFLTYFQNEAQLEKSRLLSDRFSAERPKGSFSTLEIQRTEQGDSAMYLCASSPEVREDTQYFGPGTRLTVL.